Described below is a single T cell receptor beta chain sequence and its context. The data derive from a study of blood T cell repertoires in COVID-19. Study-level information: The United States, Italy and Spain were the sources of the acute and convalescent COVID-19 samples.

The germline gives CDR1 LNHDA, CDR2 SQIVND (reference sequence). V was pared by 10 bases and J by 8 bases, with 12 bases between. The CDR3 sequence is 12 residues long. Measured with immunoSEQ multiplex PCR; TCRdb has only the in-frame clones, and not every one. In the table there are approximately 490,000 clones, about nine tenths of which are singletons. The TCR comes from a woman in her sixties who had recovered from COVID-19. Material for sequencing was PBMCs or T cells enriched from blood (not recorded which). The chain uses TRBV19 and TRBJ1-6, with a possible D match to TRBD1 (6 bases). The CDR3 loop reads CATRGGDSPLHF. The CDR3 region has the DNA TGTGCCACTCGAGGGGGTGATTCACCCCTCCACTTT.